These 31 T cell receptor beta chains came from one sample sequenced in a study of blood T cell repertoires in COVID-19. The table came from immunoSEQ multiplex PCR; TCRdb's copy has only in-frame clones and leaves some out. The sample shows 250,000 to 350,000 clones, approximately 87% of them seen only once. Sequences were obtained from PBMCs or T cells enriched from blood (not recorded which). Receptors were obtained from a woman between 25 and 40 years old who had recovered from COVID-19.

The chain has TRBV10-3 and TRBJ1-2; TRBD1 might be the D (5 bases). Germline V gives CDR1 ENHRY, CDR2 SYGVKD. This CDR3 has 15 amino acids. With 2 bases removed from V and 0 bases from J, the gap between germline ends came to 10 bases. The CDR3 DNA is TGTGCCATCAGTGAGCAGGGCAGTGCTAACTATGGCTACACCTTC. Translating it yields CAISEQGSANYGYTF.

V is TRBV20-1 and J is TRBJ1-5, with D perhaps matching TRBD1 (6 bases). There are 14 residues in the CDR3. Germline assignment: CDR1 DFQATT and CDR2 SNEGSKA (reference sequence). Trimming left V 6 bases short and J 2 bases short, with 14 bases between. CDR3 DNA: TGCAGTGCGAGTAGCAGGGGTGGCAATCAGCCCCAGCATTTT. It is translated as CSASSRGGNQPQHF.

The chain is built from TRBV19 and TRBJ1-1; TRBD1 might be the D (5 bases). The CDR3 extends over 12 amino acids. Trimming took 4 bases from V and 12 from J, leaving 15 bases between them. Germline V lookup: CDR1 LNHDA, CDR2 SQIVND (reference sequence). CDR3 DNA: TGTGCCAGTAGTAATTGGCAGGGAAGTCCTTTCTTT. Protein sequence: CASSNWQGSPFF.

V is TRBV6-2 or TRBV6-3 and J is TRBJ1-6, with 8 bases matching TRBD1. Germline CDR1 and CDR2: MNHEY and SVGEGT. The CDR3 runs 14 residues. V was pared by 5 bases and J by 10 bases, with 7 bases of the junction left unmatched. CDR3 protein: CASSLRTGYSPLHF. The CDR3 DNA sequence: TGTGCCAGCAGTCTCAGGACAGGGTACTCACCCCTCCACTTT.

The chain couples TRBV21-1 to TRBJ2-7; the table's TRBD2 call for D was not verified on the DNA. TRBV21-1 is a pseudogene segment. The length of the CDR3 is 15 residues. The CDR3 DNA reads TGTGCCAGCAGCAGACCTAGCGGGCAAGTCTACGAGCAGTACTTC. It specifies CASSRPSGQVYEQYF.

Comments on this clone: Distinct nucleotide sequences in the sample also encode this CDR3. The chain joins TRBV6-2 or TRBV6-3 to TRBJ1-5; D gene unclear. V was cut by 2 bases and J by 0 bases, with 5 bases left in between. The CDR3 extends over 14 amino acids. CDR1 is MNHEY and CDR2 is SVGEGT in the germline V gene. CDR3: CASSYRGSNQPQHF. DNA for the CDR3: TGTGCCAGCAGTTACCGCGGTAGCAATCAGCCCCAGCATTTT.

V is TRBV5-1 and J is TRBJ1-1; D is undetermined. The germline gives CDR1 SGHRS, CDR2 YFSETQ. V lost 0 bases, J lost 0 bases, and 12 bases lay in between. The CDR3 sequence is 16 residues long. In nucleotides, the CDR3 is TGCGCCAGCAGCTTGGGCTTGGGCAGCATGAACACTGAAGCTTTCTTT. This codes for CASSLGLGSMNTEAFF.

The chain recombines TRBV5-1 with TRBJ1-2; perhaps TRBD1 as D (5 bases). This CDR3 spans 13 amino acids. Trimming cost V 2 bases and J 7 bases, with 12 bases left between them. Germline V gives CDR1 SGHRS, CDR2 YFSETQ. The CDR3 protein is CASSFDSAVGYTF. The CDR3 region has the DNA TGCGCCAGCAGCTTTGACAGTGCGGTTGGCTACACCTTC.

Here the CDR3 reads CSVESRLTNTEAFF. CDR3 nucleotide sequence: TGCAGCGTTGAATCTCGACTCACGAACACTGAAGCTTTCTTT. The rearrangement links TRBV29-1 to TRBJ1-1, with D uncertain. Germline CDR1 is SQVTM and CDR2 is ANQGSEA. The germline V and J ends were trimmed by 2 bases and 1 base, with 11 bases remaining between them. The length of the CDR3 is 14 residues.

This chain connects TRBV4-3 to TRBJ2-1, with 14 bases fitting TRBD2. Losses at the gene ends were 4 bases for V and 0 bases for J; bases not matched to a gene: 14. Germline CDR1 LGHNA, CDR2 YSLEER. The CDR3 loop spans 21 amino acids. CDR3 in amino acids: CASSPRRTSGGPLSSYNEQFF. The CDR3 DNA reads TGCGCCAGCAGCCCCCGACGGACTAGCGGGGGGCCCCTTTCCTCCTACAATGAGCAGTTCTTC.

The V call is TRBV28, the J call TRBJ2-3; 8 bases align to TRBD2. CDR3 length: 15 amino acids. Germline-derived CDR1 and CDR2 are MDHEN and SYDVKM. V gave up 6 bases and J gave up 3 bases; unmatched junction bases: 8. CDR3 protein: CASRSGGDATDTQYF. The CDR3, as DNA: TGTGCCAGCAGGAGCGGGGGCGATGCTACAGATACGCAGTATTTT. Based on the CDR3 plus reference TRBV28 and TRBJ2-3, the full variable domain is DVKVTQSSRYLVKRTGEKVFLECVQDMDHENMFWYRQDPGLGLRLIYFSYDVKMKEKGDIPEGYSVSREKKERFSLILESASTNQTSMYLCASRSGGDATDTQYFGPGTRLTVL.

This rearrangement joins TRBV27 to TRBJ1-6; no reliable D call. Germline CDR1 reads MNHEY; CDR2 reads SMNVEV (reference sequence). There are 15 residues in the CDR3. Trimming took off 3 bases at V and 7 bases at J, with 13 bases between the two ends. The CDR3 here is CASSFRFSLNSPLHF. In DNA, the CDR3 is TGTGCCAGCAGTTTTCGTTTCAGTTTGAATTCACCCCTCCACTTT.

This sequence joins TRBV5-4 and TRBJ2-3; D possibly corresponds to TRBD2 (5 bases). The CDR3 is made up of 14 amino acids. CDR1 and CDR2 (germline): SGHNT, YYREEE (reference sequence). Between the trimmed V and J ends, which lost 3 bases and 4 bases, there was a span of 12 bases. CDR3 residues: CASSYPLGADTQYF. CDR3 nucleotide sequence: TGTGCCAGCAGCTACCCCCTGGGAGCAGATACGCAGTATTTT.

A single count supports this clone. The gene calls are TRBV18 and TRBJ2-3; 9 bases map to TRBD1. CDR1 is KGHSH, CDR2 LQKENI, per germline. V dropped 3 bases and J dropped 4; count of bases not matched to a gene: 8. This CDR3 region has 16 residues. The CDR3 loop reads CASSPPRDREADTQYF. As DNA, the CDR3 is TGTGCCAGCTCACCGCCCCGGGACAGGGAGGCAGATACGCAGTATTTT.

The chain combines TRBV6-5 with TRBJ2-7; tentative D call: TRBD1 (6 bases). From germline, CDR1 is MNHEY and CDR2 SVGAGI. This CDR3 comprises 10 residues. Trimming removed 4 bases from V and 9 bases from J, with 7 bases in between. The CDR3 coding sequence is TGTGCCAGCAGTTCAGGGGTGCAGTACTTC. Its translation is CASSSGVQYF.

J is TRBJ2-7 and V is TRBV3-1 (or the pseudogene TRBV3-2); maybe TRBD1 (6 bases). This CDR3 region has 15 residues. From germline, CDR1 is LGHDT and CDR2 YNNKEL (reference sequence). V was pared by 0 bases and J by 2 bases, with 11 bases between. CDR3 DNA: TGTGCCAGCAGCCAAGATCCAGGGGAAACCTACGAGCAGTACTTC. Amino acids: CASSQDPGETYEQYF.

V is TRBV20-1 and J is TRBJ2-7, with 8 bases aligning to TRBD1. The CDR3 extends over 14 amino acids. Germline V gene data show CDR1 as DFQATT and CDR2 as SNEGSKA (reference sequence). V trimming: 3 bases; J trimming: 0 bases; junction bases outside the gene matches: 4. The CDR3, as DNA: TGCAGTGCTAGTGGACAGGGTCTCTCCTACGAGCAGTACTTC. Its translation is CSASGQGLSYEQYF.

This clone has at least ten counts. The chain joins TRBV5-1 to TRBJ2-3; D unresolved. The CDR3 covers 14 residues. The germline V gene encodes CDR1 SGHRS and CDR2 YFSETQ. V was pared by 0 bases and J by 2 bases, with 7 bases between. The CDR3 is CASSLDGPTDTQYF. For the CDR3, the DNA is TGCGCCAGCAGCTTGGATGGGCCCACAGATACGCAGTATTTT.

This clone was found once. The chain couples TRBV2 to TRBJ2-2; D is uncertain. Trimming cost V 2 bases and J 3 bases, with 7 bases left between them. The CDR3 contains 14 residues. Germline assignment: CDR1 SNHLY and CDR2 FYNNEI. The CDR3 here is CASSETGYTGELFF. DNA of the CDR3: TGTGCCAGCAGTGAAACCGGGTACACCGGGGAGCTGTTTTTT.

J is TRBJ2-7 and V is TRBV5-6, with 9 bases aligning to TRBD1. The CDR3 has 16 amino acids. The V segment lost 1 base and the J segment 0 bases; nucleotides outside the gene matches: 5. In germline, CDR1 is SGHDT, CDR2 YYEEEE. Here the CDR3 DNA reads TGTGCCAGCAGCTTGTTAGGGACAGGGCCCTCCTACGAGCAGTACTTC. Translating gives CASSLLGTGPSYEQYF.

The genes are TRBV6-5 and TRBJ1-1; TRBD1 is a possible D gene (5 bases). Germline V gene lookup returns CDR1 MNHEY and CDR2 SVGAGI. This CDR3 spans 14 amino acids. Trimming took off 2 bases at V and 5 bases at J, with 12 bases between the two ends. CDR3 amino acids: CASSYPREGTEAFF. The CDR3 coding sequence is TGTGCCAGCAGTTACCCGAGGGAGGGGACTGAAGCTTTCTTT.

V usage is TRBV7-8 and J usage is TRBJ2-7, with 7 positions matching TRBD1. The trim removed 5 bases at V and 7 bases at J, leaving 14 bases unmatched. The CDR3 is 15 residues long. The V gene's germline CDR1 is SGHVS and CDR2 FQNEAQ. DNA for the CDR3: TGTGCCAGCAGCGTTGGGACAGATGCTTCCTTTGAGCAGTACTTC. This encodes CASSVGTDASFEQYF.

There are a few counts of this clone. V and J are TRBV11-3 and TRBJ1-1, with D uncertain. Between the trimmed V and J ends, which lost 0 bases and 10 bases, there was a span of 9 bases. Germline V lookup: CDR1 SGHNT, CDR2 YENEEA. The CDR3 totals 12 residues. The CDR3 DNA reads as TGTGCCAGCAGCTTAGAGTCCAGTCCAGCTTTCTTT. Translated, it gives CASSLESSPAFF.

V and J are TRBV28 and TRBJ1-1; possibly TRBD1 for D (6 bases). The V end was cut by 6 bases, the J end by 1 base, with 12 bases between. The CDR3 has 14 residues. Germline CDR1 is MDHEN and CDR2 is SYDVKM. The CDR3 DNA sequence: TGTGCCAGCAGCTCGCCGGGACAGAACACTGAAGCTTTCTTT. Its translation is CASSSPGQNTEAFF.

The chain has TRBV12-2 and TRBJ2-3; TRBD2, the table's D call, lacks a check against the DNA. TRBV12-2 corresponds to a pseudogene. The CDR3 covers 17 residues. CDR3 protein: CASRFPGGTSSTDTQYF. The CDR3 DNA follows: TGTGCAAGTCGCTTCCCGGGGGGGACATCAAGCACAGATACGCAGTATTTT.

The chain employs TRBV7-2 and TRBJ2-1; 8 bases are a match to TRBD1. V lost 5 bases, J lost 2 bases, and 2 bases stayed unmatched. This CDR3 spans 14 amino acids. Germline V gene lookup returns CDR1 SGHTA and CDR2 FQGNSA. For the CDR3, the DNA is TGTGCCAGCAGCATACAGGGGGCCTACAATGAGCAGTTCTTC. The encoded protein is CASSIQGAYNEQFF.

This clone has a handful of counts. The CDR3 DNA reads TGTGCCAGCTCCCCGGCCAGGGGTAATTCACCCCTCCACTTT. This translates into CASSPARGNSPLHF. The rearrangement joins TRBV6-5 to TRBJ1-6; D possibly corresponds to TRBD1 (6 bases). Per the germline V gene, CDR1 is MNHEY and CDR2 is SVGAGI. The length of the CDR3 is 14 residues. The germline V and J ends were trimmed by 8 bases and 6 bases, with 14 bases remaining between them.

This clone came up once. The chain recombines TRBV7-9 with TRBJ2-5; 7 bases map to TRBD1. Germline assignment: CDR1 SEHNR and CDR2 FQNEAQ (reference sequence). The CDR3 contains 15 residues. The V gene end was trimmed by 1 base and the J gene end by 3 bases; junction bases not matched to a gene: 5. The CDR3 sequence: CASSLVGTVEETQYF. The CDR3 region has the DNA TGTGCCAGCAGCTTAGTAGGGACAGTCGAAGAGACCCAGTACTTC.

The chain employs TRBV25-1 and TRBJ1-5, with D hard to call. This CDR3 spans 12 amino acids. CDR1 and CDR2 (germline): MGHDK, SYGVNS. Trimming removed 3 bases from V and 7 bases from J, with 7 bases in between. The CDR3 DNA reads TGTGCCAGCAGTGACTTTGGCCAGCCCCAGCATTTT. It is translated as CASSDFGQPQHF.

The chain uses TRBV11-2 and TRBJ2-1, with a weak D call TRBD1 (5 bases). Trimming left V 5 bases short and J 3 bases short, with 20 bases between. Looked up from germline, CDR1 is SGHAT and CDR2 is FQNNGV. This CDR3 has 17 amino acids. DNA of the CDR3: TGTGCCAGCAGCCCAAACACCAACAGGAAACTCTACAATGAGCAGTTCTTC. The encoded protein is CASSPNTNRKLYNEQFF.

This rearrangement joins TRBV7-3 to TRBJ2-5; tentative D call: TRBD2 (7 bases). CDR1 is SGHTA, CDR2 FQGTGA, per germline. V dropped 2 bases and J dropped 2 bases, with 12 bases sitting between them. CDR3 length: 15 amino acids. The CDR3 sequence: CASSLGGALQETQYF. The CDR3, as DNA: TGTGCCAGCAGCTTAGGGGGGGCGTTACAAGAGACCCAGTACTTC.